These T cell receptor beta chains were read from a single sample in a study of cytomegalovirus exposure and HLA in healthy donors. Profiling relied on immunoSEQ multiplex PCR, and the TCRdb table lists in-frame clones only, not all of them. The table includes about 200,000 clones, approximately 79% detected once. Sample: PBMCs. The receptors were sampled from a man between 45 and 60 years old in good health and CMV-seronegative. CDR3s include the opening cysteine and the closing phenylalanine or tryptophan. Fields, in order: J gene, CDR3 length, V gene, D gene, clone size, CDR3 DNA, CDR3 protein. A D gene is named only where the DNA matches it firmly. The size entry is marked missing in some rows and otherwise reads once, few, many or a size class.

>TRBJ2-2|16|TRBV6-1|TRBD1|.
TGTGCCAGCAGTGGGCCGGGACAGGGGGCCACCGGGGAGCTGTTTTTT
CASSGPGQGATGELFF
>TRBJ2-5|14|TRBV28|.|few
TGTGCCAGCAGCCACGGACACAGCCAAGAGACCCAGTACTTC
CASSHGHSQETQYF
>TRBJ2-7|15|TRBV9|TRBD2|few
TGTGCCAGCAGCGTGGGGGGACTAGCGGGAGACGAGCAGTACTTC
CASSVGGLAGDEQYF
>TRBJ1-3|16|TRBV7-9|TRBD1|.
TGTGCCAGCAGCGACCGACAGGGGGATTCTGGAAACACCATATATTTT
CASSDRQGDSGNTIYF
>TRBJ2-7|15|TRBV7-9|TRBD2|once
TGTGCCAGCAGTCAGACTAGCGGCAGCTCCTACGAGCAGTGCTTC
CASSQTSGSSYEQCF
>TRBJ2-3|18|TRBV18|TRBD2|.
TGTGCCAGCTCACCCGGTAGCGGGAGCCGAGGGTACACAGATACGCAGTATTTT
CASSPGSGSRGYTDTQYF
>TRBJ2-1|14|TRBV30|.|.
TGTGCCTGGAGAACCGGGACACCTTACAATGAGCAGTTCTTC
CAWRTGTPYNEQFF
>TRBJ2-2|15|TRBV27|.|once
TGTGCCAGCAGTGGACAGCTCCCGGGCACCGGGGAGCTGTTTTTT
CASSGQLPGTGELFF
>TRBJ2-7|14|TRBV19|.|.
TGTGCCAGTAGTACTCTTGCGAGAGGATACGAGCAGTACTTC
CASSTLARGYEQYF
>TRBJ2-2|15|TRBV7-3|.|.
TGTGCCAGCAGCTTAGTGGGGGCGCTGGCCGGGGAGCTGTTTTTT
CASSLVGALAGELFF
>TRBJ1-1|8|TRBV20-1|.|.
TGCAGGGCTATGAGCGCTTTCTTT
CRAMSAFF
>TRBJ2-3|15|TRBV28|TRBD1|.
TGTGCCAGCAGTTCCGGGACAGGGGGCCTAGATACGCAGTATTTT
CASSSGTGGLDTQYF
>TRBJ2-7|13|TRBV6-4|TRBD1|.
TGTGCCAGCAACGGACAGGAGGCGTACGAGCAGTACTTC
CASNGQEAYEQYF
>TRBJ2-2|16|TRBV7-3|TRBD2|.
TGTGCCAGCAGCCGGACTAGCGGGAGGTCCACCGGGGAGCTGTTTTTT
CASSRTSGRSTGELFF
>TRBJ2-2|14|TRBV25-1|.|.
TGTGCCAGCAGTGGGGGACATTCCACCGGGGAGCTGTTTTTT
CASSGGHSTGELFF
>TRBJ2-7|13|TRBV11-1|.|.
TGTGCCAGCAGCCTGGGACTGCCCAACGAGCAGTACTTC
CASSLGLPNEQYF
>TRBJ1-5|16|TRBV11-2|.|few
TGTGCCAGCAGCTTAGTAGCAGACTATAGCAATCAGCCCCAGCATTTT
CASSLVADYSNQPQHF
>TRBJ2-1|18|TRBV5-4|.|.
TGTGCCAGCAACCCCCCAGGGGTGCGCGGAGGCTCCTACAATGAGCAGTTCTTC
CASNPPGVRGGSYNEQFF
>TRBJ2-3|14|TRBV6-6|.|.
TGTGCCAGCAGTTTCTTCGGGAGCACAGATACGCAGTATTTT
CASSFFGSTDTQYF
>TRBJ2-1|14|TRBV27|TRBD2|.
TGTGCCAGCAGTTTAAGACTAGCGACCAATGAGCAGTTCTTC
CASSLRLATNEQFF
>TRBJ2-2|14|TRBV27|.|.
TGTGCCAGCAGTTTCGTGTCTAACACCGGGGAGCTGTTTTTT
CASSFVSNTGELFF
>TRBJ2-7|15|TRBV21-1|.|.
TGTGCCAGCAGCGCCCGACTAGCGGGAAACTACGAGCAGTACTTC
CASSARLAGNYEQYF
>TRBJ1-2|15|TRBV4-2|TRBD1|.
TGTGCCAGCAGCCAAGATCGACAGGGATCGGCTGGCTACACCTTC
CASSQDRQGSAGYTF